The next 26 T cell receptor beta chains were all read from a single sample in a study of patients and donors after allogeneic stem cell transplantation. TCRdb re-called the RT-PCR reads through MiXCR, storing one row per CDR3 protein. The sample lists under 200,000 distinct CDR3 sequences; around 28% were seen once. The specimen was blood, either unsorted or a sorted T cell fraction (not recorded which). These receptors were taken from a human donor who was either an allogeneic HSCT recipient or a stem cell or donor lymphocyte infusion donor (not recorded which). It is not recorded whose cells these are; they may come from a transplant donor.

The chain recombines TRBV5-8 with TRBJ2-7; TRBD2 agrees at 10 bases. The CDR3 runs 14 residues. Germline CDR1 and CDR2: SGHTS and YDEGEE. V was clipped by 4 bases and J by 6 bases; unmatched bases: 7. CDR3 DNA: TGTGCCAGCAGCGTACTAGCGGGGCATCTCGAGCAGTACTTC. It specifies CASSVLAGHLEQYF.

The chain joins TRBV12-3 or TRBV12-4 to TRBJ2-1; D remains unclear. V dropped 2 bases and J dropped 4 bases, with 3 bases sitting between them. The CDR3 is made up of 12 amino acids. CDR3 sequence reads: CASSLRYNEQFF. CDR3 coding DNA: TGTGCCAGCAGTTTACGATACAATGAGCAGTTCTTC.

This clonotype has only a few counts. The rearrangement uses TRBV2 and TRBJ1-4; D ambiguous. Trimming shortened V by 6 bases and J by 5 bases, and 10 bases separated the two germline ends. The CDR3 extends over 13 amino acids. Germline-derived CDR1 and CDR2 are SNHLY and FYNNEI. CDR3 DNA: TGTGCCAGCAGGATTCCCTTGAATGAAAAACTGTTTTTT. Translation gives CASRIPLNEKLFF.

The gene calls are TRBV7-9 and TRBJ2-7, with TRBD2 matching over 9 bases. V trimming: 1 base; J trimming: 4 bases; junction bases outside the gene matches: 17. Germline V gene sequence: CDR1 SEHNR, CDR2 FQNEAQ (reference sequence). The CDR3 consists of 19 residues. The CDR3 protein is CASSLEPPLAGLLFYEQYF. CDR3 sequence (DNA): TGTGCCAGCAGCTTAGAACCCCCACTAGCGGGCCTCCTATTTTACGAGCAGTACTTC.

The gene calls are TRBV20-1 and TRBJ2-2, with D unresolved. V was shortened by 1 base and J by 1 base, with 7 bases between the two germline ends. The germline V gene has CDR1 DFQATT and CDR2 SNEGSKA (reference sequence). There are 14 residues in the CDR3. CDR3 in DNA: TGCAGTGCTAGAGCTAGTAAGAACACCGGGGAGCTGTTTTTT. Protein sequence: CSARASKNTGELFF.

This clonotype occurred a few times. This CDR3 is CATSDSPGQGPNEQFF. The CDR3 DNA is TGTGCCACCAGTGACTCTCCTGGACAGGGGCCGAATGAGCAGTTCTTC. The rearrangement joins TRBV24-1 to TRBJ2-1, with 9 bases fitting TRBD1. With V trimmed by 4 bases and J by 7 bases, 10 bases remained unmatched. CDR3 length: 16 residues. The germline V gene has CDR1 KGHDR and CDR2 SFDVKD.

The CDR3 DNA follows: TGTGCCAGCAGTTTCGGGCAATACACAGATACGCAGTATTTT. Its protein is CASSFGQYTDTQYF. The chain couples TRBV12-3 or TRBV12-4 to TRBJ2-3; no clear D gene. This CDR3 has 14 residues. V gave up 3 bases and J gave up 2 bases, with 9 bases separating them.

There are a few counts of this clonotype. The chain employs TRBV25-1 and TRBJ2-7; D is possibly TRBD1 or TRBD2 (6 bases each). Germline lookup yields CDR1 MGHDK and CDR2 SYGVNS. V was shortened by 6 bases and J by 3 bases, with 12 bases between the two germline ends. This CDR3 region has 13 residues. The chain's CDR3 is CASSRGGGYEQYF. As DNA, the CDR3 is TGTGCCAGCAGCCGCGGAGGGGGCTACGAGCAGTACTTC.

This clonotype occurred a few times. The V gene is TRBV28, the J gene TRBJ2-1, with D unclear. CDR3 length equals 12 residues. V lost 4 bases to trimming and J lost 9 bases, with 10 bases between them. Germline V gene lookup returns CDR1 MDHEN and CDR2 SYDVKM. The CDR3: CASSSVVPEQFF. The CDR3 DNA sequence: TGTGCCAGCAGTTCCGTGGTGCCTGAGCAGTTCTTC.

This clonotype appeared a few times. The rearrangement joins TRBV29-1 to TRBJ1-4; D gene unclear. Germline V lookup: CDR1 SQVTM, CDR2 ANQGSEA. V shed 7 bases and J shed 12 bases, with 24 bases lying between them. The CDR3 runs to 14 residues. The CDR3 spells CSAQMDNGLGELFF. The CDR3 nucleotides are TGCAGCGCCCAGATGGATAACGGACTCGGGGAACTGTTTTTT.

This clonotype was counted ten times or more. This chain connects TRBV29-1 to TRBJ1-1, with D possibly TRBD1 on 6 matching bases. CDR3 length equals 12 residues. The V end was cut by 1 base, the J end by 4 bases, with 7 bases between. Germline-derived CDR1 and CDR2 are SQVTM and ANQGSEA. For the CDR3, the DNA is TGCAGCGTTGAAGGAGGGGGCACTGAAGCTTTCTTT. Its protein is CSVEGGGTEAFF.

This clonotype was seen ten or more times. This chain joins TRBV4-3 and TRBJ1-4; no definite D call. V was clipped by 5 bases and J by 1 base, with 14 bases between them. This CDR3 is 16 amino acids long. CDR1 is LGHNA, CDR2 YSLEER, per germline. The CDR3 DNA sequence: TGCGCCAGCAGCACGGGCCAGAAAGGAACTAATGAAAAACTGTTTTTT. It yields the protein CASSTGQKGTNEKLFF.

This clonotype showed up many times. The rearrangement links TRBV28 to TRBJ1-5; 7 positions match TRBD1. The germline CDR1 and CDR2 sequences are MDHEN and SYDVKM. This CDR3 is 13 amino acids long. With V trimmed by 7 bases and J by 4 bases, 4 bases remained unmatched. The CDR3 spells CASIGGSNQPQHF. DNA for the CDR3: TGTGCCAGCATAGGGGGCTCGAATCAGCCCCAGCATTTT.

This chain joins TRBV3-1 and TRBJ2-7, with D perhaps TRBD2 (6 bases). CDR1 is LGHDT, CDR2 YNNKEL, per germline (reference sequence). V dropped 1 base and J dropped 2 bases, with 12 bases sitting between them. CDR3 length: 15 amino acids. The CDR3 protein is CASSQAGEIAYEQYF. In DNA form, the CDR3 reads TGTGCCAGCAGCCAAGCGGGGGAGATTGCCTACGAGCAGTACTTC.

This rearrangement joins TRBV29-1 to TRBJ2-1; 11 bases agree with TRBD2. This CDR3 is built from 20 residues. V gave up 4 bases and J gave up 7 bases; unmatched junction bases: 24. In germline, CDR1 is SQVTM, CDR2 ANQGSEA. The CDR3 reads CSVVGLSSGRPPYLGNEQFF. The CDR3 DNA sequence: TGCAGCGTTGTCGGCCTATCTAGCGGGAGGCCCCCCTACCTTGGGAATGAGCAGTTCTTC.

The CDR3 region is CASSQDTADTQYF. The CDR3 nucleotides are TGCGCCAGCAGCCAAGATACGGCAGATACGCAGTATTTT. V usage is TRBV4-3 and J usage is TRBJ2-3; D gene unclear. Germline assignment: CDR1 LGHNA and CDR2 YSLEER. The CDR3 length is 13 residues. Trimming took off 0 bases at V and 4 bases at J, with 5 bases between the two ends.

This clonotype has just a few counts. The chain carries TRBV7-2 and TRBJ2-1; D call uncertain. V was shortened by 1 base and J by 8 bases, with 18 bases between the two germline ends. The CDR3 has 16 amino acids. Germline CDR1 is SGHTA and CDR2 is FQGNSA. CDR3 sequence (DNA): TGTGCCAGCAGCTTAGGTAGAGCGCTCCGAGGCCATGAGCAGTTCTTC. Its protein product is CASSLGRALRGHEQFF.

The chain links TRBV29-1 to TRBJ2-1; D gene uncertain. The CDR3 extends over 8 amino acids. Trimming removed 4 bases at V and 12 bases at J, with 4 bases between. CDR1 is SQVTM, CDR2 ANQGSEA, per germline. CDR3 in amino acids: CSVGGQFF. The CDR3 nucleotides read TGCAGCGTTGGGGGGCAGTTCTTC.

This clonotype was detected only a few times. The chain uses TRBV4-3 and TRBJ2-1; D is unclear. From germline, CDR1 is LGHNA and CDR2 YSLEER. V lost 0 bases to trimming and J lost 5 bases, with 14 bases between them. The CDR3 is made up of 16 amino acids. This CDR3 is CASSQEYLSEHNEQFF. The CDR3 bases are TGCGCCAGCAGCCAAGAGTATCTCAGTGAGCACAATGAGCAGTTCTTC.

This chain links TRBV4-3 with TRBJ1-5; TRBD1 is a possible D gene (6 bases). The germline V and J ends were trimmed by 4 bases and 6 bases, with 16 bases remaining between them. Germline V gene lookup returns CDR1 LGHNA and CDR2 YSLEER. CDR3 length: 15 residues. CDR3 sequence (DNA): TGCGCCAGCAGCCCCGGCAGGGGCATTAGTCAGCCCCAGCATTTT. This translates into CASSPGRGISQPQHF.

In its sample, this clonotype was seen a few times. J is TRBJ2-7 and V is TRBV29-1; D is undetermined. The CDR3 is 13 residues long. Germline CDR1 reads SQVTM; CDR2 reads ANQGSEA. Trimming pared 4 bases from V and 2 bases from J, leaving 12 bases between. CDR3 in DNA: TGCAGCGTTGTGGGGTCGACAACCTACGAGCAGTACTTC. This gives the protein CSVVGSTTYEQYF.

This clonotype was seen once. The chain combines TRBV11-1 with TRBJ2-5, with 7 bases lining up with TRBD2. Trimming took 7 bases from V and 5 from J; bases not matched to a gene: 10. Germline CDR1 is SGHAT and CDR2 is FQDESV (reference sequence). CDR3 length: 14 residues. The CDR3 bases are TGTGCCAGCACCACCAGGGAGCGGGATGAGACCCAGTACTTC. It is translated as CASTTRERDETQYF.

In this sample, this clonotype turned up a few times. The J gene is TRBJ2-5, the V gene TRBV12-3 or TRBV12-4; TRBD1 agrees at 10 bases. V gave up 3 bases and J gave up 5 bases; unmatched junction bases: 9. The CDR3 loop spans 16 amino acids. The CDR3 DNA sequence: TGTGCCAGCAGTTTGGGTCCCGAGACAGGGGGCGAGACCCAGTACTTC. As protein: CASSLGPETGGETQYF.

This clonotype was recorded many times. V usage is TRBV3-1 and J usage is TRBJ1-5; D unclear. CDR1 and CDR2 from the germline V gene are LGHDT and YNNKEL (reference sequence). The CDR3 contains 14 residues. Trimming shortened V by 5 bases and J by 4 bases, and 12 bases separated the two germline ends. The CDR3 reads CASSIHPDNQPQHF. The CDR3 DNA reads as TGTGCCAGCAGCATCCACCCGGATAATCAGCCCCAGCATTTT.

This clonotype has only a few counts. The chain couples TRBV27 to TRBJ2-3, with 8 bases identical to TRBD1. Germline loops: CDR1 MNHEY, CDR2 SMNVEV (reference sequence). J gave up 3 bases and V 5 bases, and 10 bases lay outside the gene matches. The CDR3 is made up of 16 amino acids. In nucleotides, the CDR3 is TGTGCCAGCAGTGATTACCCGGACAGGGCTACAGATACGCAGTATTTT. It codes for CASSDYPDRATDTQYF.

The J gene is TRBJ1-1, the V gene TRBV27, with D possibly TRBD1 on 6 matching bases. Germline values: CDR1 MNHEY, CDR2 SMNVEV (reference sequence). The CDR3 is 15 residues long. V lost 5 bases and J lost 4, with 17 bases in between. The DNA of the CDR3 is TGTGCCAGCAGTATGGTCGGGGGGCCGGGCACTGAAGCTTTCTTT. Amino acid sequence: CASSMVGGPGTEAFF.